Presented here are 25 T cell receptor beta chains from one specimen sequenced in a study of blood T cell repertoires in COVID-19. Produced via immunoSEQ multiplex PCR; TCRdb's table is partial and in-frame only. The profile shows roughly 88,000 clones, over 80% of them singletons. The sample was peripheral blood. All receptors come from a woman in her forties or fifties in a cohort sampled during active COVID-19.

The chain couples TRBV10-3 to TRBJ1-6; maybe TRBD1 (5 bases). V gave up 5 bases and J gave up 9 bases, with 17 bases separating them. Germline V CDR1 and CDR2: ENHRY, SYGVKD. The length of the CDR3 is 15 residues. This CDR3 reads CAISPGPGRGSPLHF. The CDR3 nucleotides are TGTGCCATCAGTCCGGGCCCAGGTAGGGGTTCACCCCTCCACTTT.

The chain has TRBV6-6 and TRBJ2-7; D is possibly TRBD1 (6 bases). Germline V gene data show CDR1 as MNHNY and CDR2 as SVGAGI (reference sequence). This CDR3 region has 13 residues. V was shortened by 7 bases and J by 6 bases, with 16 bases between the two germline ends. The CDR3 reads CASKGTGLGEQYF. CDR3 coding DNA: TGTGCCAGCAAGGGAACAGGGCTGGGCGAGCAGTACTTC.

J is TRBJ1-2 and V is TRBV30; maybe TRBD1 (6 bases). With 4 bases removed from V and 3 bases from J, the gap between germline ends came to 21 bases. Germline V lookup: CDR1 GTSNPN, CDR2 SVGIG (reference sequence). The length of the CDR3 is 16 residues. CDR3 bases: TGTGCCTGGAACACCGAGCCCGGGGGGCGAGACTATGGCTACACCTTC. It translates to CAWNTEPGGRDYGYTF.

This chain joins TRBV19 and TRBJ1-3; 9 bases match TRBD1. CDR3 length: 19 residues. From germline, CDR1 is LNHDA and CDR2 SQIVND (reference sequence). The V and J ends lost 8 bases and 0 bases, in that order; junction bases with no gene match: 17. The DNA for the CDR3 is TGTGCCAGTCGGAACCGGGACAGGGTCGAACTTCACTCTGGAAACACCATATATTTT. Amino acids: CASRNRDRVELHSGNTIYF.

J is TRBJ1-1 and V is TRBV19; possible D gene TRBD1, 6 bases. The germline V and J ends were trimmed by 6 bases and 2 bases, with 25 bases remaining between them. The CDR3 loop spans 18 amino acids. CDR1 is LNHDA, CDR2 SQIVND, per germline (reference sequence). CDR3 loop: CASRKMNRAGEKNTEAFF. For the CDR3, the DNA is TGTGCCAGTAGAAAAATGAACAGGGCAGGGGAGAAAAACACTGAAGCTTTCTTT.

V usage is TRBV28 and J usage is TRBJ2-7; 8 bases are a match to TRBD2. CDR3 size: 13 residues. Germline V gives CDR1 MDHEN, CDR2 SYDVKM. Trimming cost V 5 bases and J 4 bases; bases outside gene matches: 4. CDR3 nucleotides: TGTGCCAGCAGTCCGGGGGGGCAATACGAGCAGTACTTC. Encoded protein: CASSPGGQYEQYF.

CDR3 sequence (DNA): TGCGCCAGCAGTTTAGGACTAGCGGGAGTTGATGAGCAGTTCTTC. Translation gives CASSLGLAGVDEQFF. The chain carries TRBV10-2 and TRBJ2-1, with 13 bases aligning to TRBD2. Unmatched junction bases numbered 6, after V lost 5 bases and J lost 8 bases. The CDR3 sequence is 15 residues long. Germline assignment: CDR1 WSHSY and CDR2 SAAADI.

V is TRBV11-1 and J is TRBJ2-7, with D unresolved. The ends were cut back, 5 bases at V and 2 bases at J, with 4 bases in the middle. Germline V gene sequence: CDR1 SGHAT, CDR2 FQDESV (reference sequence). CDR3 length: 11 residues. CDR3 sequence: CASSPAYEQYF. DNA of the CDR3: TGTGCCAGCAGCCCCGCCTACGAGCAGTACTTC.

This clone has a single count. The chain links TRBV3-1 (or the pseudogene TRBV3-2) to TRBJ2-1; 10 nucleotides agree with TRBD2. The CDR3 contains 14 residues. The V gene end was trimmed by 6 bases and the J gene end by 5 bases; junction bases not matched to a gene: 4. Germline V lookup: CDR1 LGHDT, CDR2 YNNKEL (reference sequence). CDR3 residues: CASRPSGGDNEQFF. The DNA of the CDR3 is TGTGCCAGCAGACCCAGCGGGGGGGACAATGAGCAGTTCTTC.

The V and J genes are TRBV7-9 and TRBJ2-5, with D uncertain. There are 14 residues in the CDR3. CDR1 and CDR2 from the germline V gene are SEHNR and FQNEAQ (reference sequence). V lost 0 bases and J 1 base, leaving 6 bases between the germline ends. Here the CDR3 DNA reads TGTGCCAGCAGCTTAGCTGGCCTCCAAGAGACCCAGTACTTC. Protein sequence: CASSLAGLQETQYF.

The V gene is TRBV20-1, the J gene TRBJ2-1; 8 bases match TRBD2. Germline CDR1 and CDR2: DFQATT and SNEGSKA (reference sequence). This CDR3 comprises 15 residues. Trimming removed 3 bases from V and 4 bases from J; junction bases left unmatched: 8. In DNA, the CDR3 is TGCAGTGCTAGTTTGCCCGGGAGGGCTTACAATGAGCAGTTCTTC. Residues: CSASLPGRAYNEQFF.

The chain uses TRBV6-5 and TRBJ2-5, with 7 positions matching TRBD2. This CDR3 spans 15 amino acids. Trimming removed 4 bases from V and 2 bases from J; junction bases left unmatched: 7. CDR1 MNHEY and CDR2 SVGAGI come from the germline V gene. The CDR3 DNA reads TGTGCCAGCAGTTCTATCCTAGCGGTGCAAGAGACCCAGTACTTC. Residues: CASSSILAVQETQYF.

The V and J genes are TRBV5-4 and TRBJ1-2, with D tentatively TRBD1 (5 bases). The V end lost 0 bases, the J end lost 4 bases, and 19 bases lay between the germline ends. The CDR3 sequence is 17 residues long. Germline loops: CDR1 SGHNT, CDR2 YYREEE (reference sequence). CDR3 coding DNA: TGTGCCAGCAGCTTGGCGCAGACAGACCCTCTGGGCTATGGCTACACCTTC. It specifies CASSLAQTDPLGYGYTF.

V usage is TRBV19 and J usage is TRBJ2-1; 13 bases map to TRBD2. V dropped 10 bases and J dropped 0; count of bases not matched to a gene: 6. Germline lookup yields CDR1 LNHDA and CDR2 SQIVND (reference sequence). The CDR3 length is 16 residues. The CDR3 region has the DNA TGTGCCACGACTAGCGGGGGGCAGAGCTCCTACAATGAGCAGTTCTTC. It is translated as CATTSGGQSSYNEQFF.

J is TRBJ2-5 and V is TRBV19; 11 bases align to TRBD2. This CDR3 comprises 14 residues. CDR1 LNHDA and CDR2 SQIVND come from the germline V gene (reference sequence). The V and J ends lost 6 bases and 5 bases, in that order; junction bases with no gene match: 5. The CDR3 region has the DNA TGTGCCAGTAGAAGTAGCGGGGGGGAGGAGACCCAGTACTTC. Protein product: CASRSSGGEETQYF.

This clone was observed once. The chain couples TRBV30 to TRBJ2-7; D gene uncertain. This CDR3 has 13 residues. The V end was cut by 4 bases, the J end by 0 bases, with 10 bases between. CDR1 and CDR2 from the germline V gene are GTSNPN and SVGIG (reference sequence). The CDR3 coding sequence is TGTGCCTGGACCCGCGGTAACTCCTACGAGCAGTACTTC. It is translated as CAWTRGNSYEQYF. Looking up the rest from reference TRBV30 and TRBJ2-7 gives the full variable domain: SQTIHQWPATLVQPVGSPLSLECTVEGTSNPNLYWYRQAAGRGLQLLFYSVGIGQISSEVPQNLSASRPQDRQFILSSKKLLLSDSGFYLCAWTRGNSYEQYFGPGTRLTVT.

This chain uses TRBV7-3 with TRBJ1-1; D is unresolved. Germline CDR1 SGHTA, CDR2 FQGTGA. V was clipped by 5 bases and J by 1 base, with 8 bases between them. The CDR3 is 13 amino acids. This CDR3 is CASSHTENTEAFF. Written as DNA, the CDR3 is TGTGCCAGCAGCCACACAGAGAACACTGAAGCTTTCTTT.

The genes are TRBV27 and TRBJ2-3; 13 bases agree with TRBD2. V was pared by 5 bases and J by 8 bases, with 4 bases of the junction left unmatched. CDR3 size: 14 residues. CDR1 is MNHEY and CDR2 is SMNVEV in the germline V gene (reference sequence). For the CDR3, the DNA is TGTGCCAGCAGTCCCGGGACTAGCGGGGCTACGCAGTATTTT. Protein: CASSPGTSGATQYF.

The V gene is TRBV5-1, the J gene TRBJ2-3, with 9 bases fitting TRBD1. Germline CDR1 and CDR2: SGHRS and YFSETQ. The CDR3 runs 15 residues. J gave up 2 bases and V 0 bases, and 1 base lay outside the gene matches. CDR3 amino acids: CASSLGDRDTDTQYF. For the CDR3, the DNA is TGCGCCAGCAGCTTGGGGGACAGGGACACAGATACGCAGTATTTT.

The genes are TRBV13 and TRBJ1-2, with 9 bases that match TRBD1. The CDR3 is 14 residues long. Germline V lookup: CDR1 PRHDT, CDR2 FYEKMQ (reference sequence). The V and J ends lost 3 bases and 6 bases, in that order; junction bases with no gene match: 5. CDR3 sequence (DNA): TGTGCCAGCAGCTTCCGGGACAGGGAAAATGGCTACACCTTC. It codes for CASSFRDRENGYTF.

The V call is TRBV18, the J call TRBJ1-3, with D perhaps TRBD1 (5 bases). Looked up from germline, CDR1 is KGHSH and CDR2 is LQKENI. The CDR3 covers 13 residues. The V and J ends lost 2 bases and 4 bases respectively, with 6 bases between them. CDR3 loop: CASSPGAGNTIYF. As DNA, the CDR3 is TGTGCCAGCTCACCAGGGGCGGGAAACACCATATATTTT.

The V call is TRBV30, the J call TRBJ1-5; D is perhaps TRBD1 (5 bases). CDR3 length: 12 residues. The germline CDR1 and CDR2 sequences are GTSNPN and SVGIG (reference sequence). V gave up 3 bases and J gave up 7 bases, with 10 bases separating them. The CDR3: CAWSWGGQPQHF. In DNA, the CDR3 is TGTGCCTGGAGCTGGGGCGGACAGCCCCAGCATTTT.

A single count supports this clone. The chain has TRBV9 and TRBJ1-1; no clear D. Trimming shortened V by 5 bases and J by 3 bases, and 11 bases separated the two germline ends. The germline gives CDR1 SGDLS, CDR2 YYNGEE. The CDR3 loop spans 13 amino acids. The CDR3: CASSDIGDTEAFF. CDR3 bases: TGTGCCAGCAGTGATATCGGGGACACTGAAGCTTTCTTT.

The V call is TRBV27, the J call TRBJ2-7, with 12 bases aligning to TRBD2. CDR3 size: 15 residues. V was pared by 5 bases and J by 4 bases, with 6 bases of the junction left unmatched. The germline gives CDR1 MNHEY, CDR2 SMNVEV (reference sequence). The CDR3 DNA sequence: TGTGCCAGCAGTCCGCGACTAGCGGGGGAGTACGAGCAGTACTTC. Residues: CASSPRLAGEYEQYF.

The rearrangement links TRBV7-9 to TRBJ2-1; the match to TRBD1 covers 7 bases. CDR1 is SEHNR, CDR2 FQNEAQ, per germline (reference sequence). V shed 8 bases, J shed 2 bases, and the junction held 12 bases outside the gene matches. The CDR3 has 16 residues. The CDR3 is CASGGHRGDTYNEQFF. CDR3 DNA sequence: TGTGCCAGCGGGGGCCACAGGGGAGATACCTACAATGAGCAGTTCTTC.